This T cell receptor beta chain is from a study of T cell responses to AZD1222 COVID-19 vaccine. The V gene's germline CDR1 is LGHDT and CDR2 YNNKEL (reference sequence). V was cut by 0 bases and J by 4 bases, with 15 bases left in between. CDR3 length: 16 residues. Generated by immunoSEQ multiplex PCR, the TCRdb table keeps only in-frame clones and is missing some. Among some 100,000 clones listed, approximately 86% were seen once. The chain recombines TRBV3-1 (or the pseudogene TRBV3-2) with TRBJ2-5; the D is unclear. The sequenced sample was peripheral blood, obtained on day 0 of AZD1222 vaccination. The origin of this receptor is an adult in good health. CDR3 sequence (DNA): TGTGCCAGCAGCCAAGACCTTTATCTTCTCCTAGAGACCCAGTACTTC. The encoded protein is CASSQDLYLLLETQYF.